These 14 T cell receptor beta chains were all obtained from the same sample, sequenced in a study of cytomegalovirus exposure and HLA in healthy donors. Primers for the PCR totalled 60 Vbeta and 13 Jbeta. Sequencing used immunoSEQ multiplex PCR; TCRdb keeps in-frame clones, though not all of them. Here the sample table reports 150,000 or so clones. Sequenced: PBMCs. These receptors were obtained from a woman between 40 and 55 years old in good health and CMV-seropositive.

This sequence joins TRBV19 and TRBJ1-5; 8 nucleotides match TRBD1. The germline gives CDR1 LNHDA, CDR2 SQIVND (reference sequence). V was clipped by 7 bases and J by 5 bases; unmatched bases: 7. This CDR3 has 14 residues. Here the CDR3 reads CASNADRVHQPQHF. For the CDR3, the DNA is TGTGCCAGTAATGCGGACAGGGTTCATCAGCCCCAGCATTTT.

The gene calls are TRBV7-8 and TRBJ2-2; possibly TRBD1 for D (5 bases). There are 15 residues in the CDR3. Germline assignment: CDR1 SGHVS and CDR2 FQNEAQ. Trimming took off 5 bases at V and 5 bases at J, with 15 bases between the two ends. CDR3 loop: CASSDLGLSTGELFF. The CDR3 nucleotides are TGTGCCAGCAGCGACCTGGGGCTTAGTACCGGGGAGCTGTTTTTT.

The rearrangement uses TRBV28 and TRBJ1-2, with 8 bases fitting TRBD1. Germline loops: CDR1 MDHEN, CDR2 SYDVKM. Losses at the gene ends were 2 bases for V and 7 bases for J; bases not matched to a gene: 12. CDR3 size: 16 residues. The CDR3 DNA sequence: TGTGCCAGCAGTTTAGGTGCAGGGGGCGTTTTAGGTGGCTACACCTTC. Translated, it gives CASSLGAGGVLGGYTF.

The V gene is TRBV19, the J gene TRBJ1-1; D remains unclear. The V gene lost 3 bases and the J gene lost 6 bases, with 8 bases spanning the gap. There are 12 residues in the CDR3. Germline V lookup: CDR1 LNHDA, CDR2 SQIVND (reference sequence). In DNA, the CDR3 is TGTGCCAGTAGTATCGCCGGGGCTGAAGCTTTCTTT. This codes for CASSIAGAEAFF.

V and J are TRBV30 and TRBJ2-5; TRBD1 aligns across 10 bases. V lost 4 bases and J lost 6; bases outside the gene matches: 11. Per germline, CDR1 GTSNPN and CDR2 SVGIG (reference sequence). The CDR3 sequence is 15 residues long. Here the CDR3 reads CAWTFTGTGVKTQYF. CDR3 DNA sequence: TGTGCCTGGACCTTCACCGGGACAGGGGTCAAGACCCAGTACTTC.

The chain uses TRBV5-8 and TRBJ2-3; TRBD2 matches 8 bases. Germline V CDR1 and CDR2: SGHTS, YDEGEE. Germline trimming cut 4 bases from V and 5 bases from J; bases unmatched to any gene: 9. The CDR3 has 15 amino acids. This CDR3 reads CASSQIAGRGDTQYF. The DNA of the CDR3 is TGTGCCAGCAGCCAAATAGCGGGAAGGGGAGATACGCAGTATTTT. Supplemented by reference TRBV5-8 and TRBJ2-3, the full variable domain reads EAGVTQSPTHLIKTRGQQATLRCSPISGHTSVYWYQQALGLGLQFLLWYDEGEERNRGNFPPRFSGRQFPNYSSELNVNALELEDSALYLCASSQIAGRGDTQYFGPGTRLTVL.

This chain uses TRBV5-1 with TRBJ2-7; 7 bases agree with TRBD1. The CDR3 has 14 amino acids. J gave up 3 bases and V 5 bases, and 8 bases lay outside the gene matches. Germline CDR1 SGHRS, CDR2 YFSETQ. The CDR3 sequence is CASRHRGEGYEQYF. As DNA, the CDR3 is TGCGCCAGCAGACACAGGGGAGAAGGCTACGAGCAGTACTTC. The full variable domain, with the rest looked up from reference TRBV5-1 and TRBJ2-7, is KAGVTQTPRYLIKTRGQQVTLSCSPISGHRSVSWYQQTPGQGLQFLFEYFSETQRNKGNFPGRFSGRQFSNSRSEMNVSTLELGDSALYLCASRHRGEGYEQYFGPGTRLTVT.

The rearrangement joins TRBV28 to TRBJ2-3, with D possibly matching TRBD2 (5 bases). From germline, CDR1 is MDHEN and CDR2 SYDVKM. The V gene lost 6 bases and the J gene lost 7 bases, with 17 bases spanning the gap. The length of the CDR3 is 14 residues. CDR3 sequence: CASSNQRELNTQYF. The CDR3 bases are TGTGCCAGCAGCAACCAAAGGGAGTTAAATACGCAGTATTTT.

V is TRBV19 and J is TRBJ2-2; possibly TRBD2 for D (6 bases). Germline V gene data show CDR1 as LNHDA and CDR2 as SQIVND (reference sequence). Trimming left V 5 bases short and J 0 bases short, with 13 bases between. The CDR3 has 16 residues. Here the CDR3 reads CASSYAGHANTGELFF. The CDR3 region has the DNA TGTGCCAGTAGTTACGCGGGGCATGCGAACACCGGGGAGCTGTTTTTT.

Here the CDR3 reads CASSPRVSYEQYF. DNA of the CDR3: TGTGCCAGCAGCCCGCGGGTGTCCTACGAGCAGTACTTC. This chain links TRBV7-2 with TRBJ2-7; maybe TRBD2 (5 bases). Germline loops: CDR1 SGHTA, CDR2 FQGNSA. The V end was cut by 5 bases, the J end by 1 base, with 9 bases between. The CDR3 extends over 13 amino acids.

DNA for the CDR3: TGTGCCAGCAGCTTAGCGGGGAGCGGTAATGAGCAGTTCTTC. This gives the protein CASSLAGSGNEQFF. J is TRBJ2-1 and V is TRBV11-2; D might be TRBD2 (5 bases). The V end lost 1 base, the J end lost 7 bases, and 11 bases lay between the germline ends. Germline values: CDR1 SGHAT, CDR2 FQNNGV. CDR3 length: 14 amino acids.

V and J are TRBV5-1 and TRBJ2-7; 11 bases align to TRBD1. This CDR3 contains 16 residues. Germline V gene data show CDR1 as SGHRS and CDR2 as YFSETQ. The trim removed 7 bases at V and 1 base at J, leaving 10 bases unmatched. CDR3 residues: CASGRTGGLESYEQYF. The CDR3 region has the DNA TGCGCCAGCGGGAGGACAGGGGGCTTGGAGTCCTACGAGCAGTACTTC.

This rearrangement joins TRBV10-3 to TRBJ2-5, with D tentatively TRBD2 (7 bases). Trimming stripped 10 bases from V and 1 base from J, with 19 bases between. Germline CDR1 reads ENHRY; CDR2 reads SYGVKD. The CDR3 has 15 amino acids. In DNA form, the CDR3 reads TGTGCCACAGGAGATCTGGGGGGGCCCCAAGAGACCCAGTACTTC. As protein: CATGDLGGPQETQYF.

The chain joins TRBV7-9 to TRBJ2-5; TRBD2 is a possible D gene (8 bases). Germline V gene lookup returns CDR1 SEHNR and CDR2 FQNEAQ (reference sequence). V lost 3 bases to trimming and J lost 5 bases, with 13 bases between them. CDR3 size: 14 residues. The CDR3 region has the DNA TGTGCCAGCAGCTTCGGGGGGGACAGCGAGACCCAGTACTTC. Translated, it gives CASSFGGDSETQYF.